One sample yielded the 14 T cell receptor beta chains listed below, sequenced in a study of T-cell reconstitution after alpha-beta-depleted transplantation in children. Preparation of the TCRbeta library involved a method that used unique molecular identifiers. TCRdb reprocessed the PCR reads via MiXCR and lists one record per CDR3 protein. Among some 150,000 distinct CDR3 sequences listed, 8% to 10% were seen once. Sequenced here: PBMCs, mostly from graft donor cells, sampled 180 days after TCRalphabeta/CD19-depleted stem cell transplant. The receptors shown here come from a female patient aged 2-9 years who had a stem cell transplant for congenital amegakaryocytic thrombocytopenia, so the T cells may come from the graft donor.

Many counts were recorded for this clonotype. The chain has TRBV29-1 and TRBJ1-1; tentatively, D is TRBD1 (5 bases). Germline CDR1 SQVTM, CDR2 ANQGSEA. The CDR3 loop spans 13 amino acids. V lost 4 bases to trimming and J lost 0 bases, with 9 bases between them. The DNA for the CDR3 is TGCAGCGTTGGTGTGACAGTGAACACTGAAGCTTTCTTT. Its translation is CSVGVTVNTEAFF.

The rearrangement joins TRBV3-1 to TRBJ2-2; 12 bases are shared with TRBD2. The ends lost 10 bases at V and 2 bases at J; junction bases unmatched: 11. There are 17 residues in the CDR3. Germline V CDR1 and CDR2: LGHDT, YNNKEL (reference sequence). In DNA, the CDR3 is TGTGCCACCACCCAAACTAGCGGGGGGATAAACACCGGGGAGCTGTTTTTT. As protein: CATTQTSGGINTGELFF.

The V and J genes are TRBV28 and TRBJ1-2, with 7 positions matching TRBD1. J lost 5 bases, V lost 5 bases, and 5 bases had no gene match. Germline loops: CDR1 MDHEN, CDR2 SYDVKM. The CDR3 spans 13 residues. The CDR3 region has the DNA TGTGCCAGCAGTCCTACAGGGGAGTATGGCTACACCTTC. Protein: CASSPTGEYGYTF.

At least ten counts were recorded for this clonotype. This chain links TRBV3-1 with TRBJ1-4; tentative D call: TRBD1 (5 bases). Trimming removed 3 bases from V and 7 bases from J, with 15 bases in between. Germline V gives CDR1 LGHDT, CDR2 YNNKEL (reference sequence). The CDR3 runs to 15 residues. CDR3 protein: CASSHTGAQREKLFF. The CDR3 DNA sequence: TGTGCCAGCAGCCATACTGGGGCGCAGCGTGAAAAACTGTTTTTT.

The V call is TRBV28, the J call TRBJ1-1; 10 bases are a match to TRBD1. Germline CDR1 MDHEN, CDR2 SYDVKM. The CDR3 spans 14 residues. With 3 bases clipped from V and 4 bases from J, the junction kept 2 bases outside the gene matches. For the CDR3, the DNA is TGTGCCAGCAGTTTTCGGACAGGGGGCACTGAAGCTTTCTTT. Translating gives CASSFRTGGTEAFF.

The chain combines TRBV19 with TRBJ2-7; 8 nucleotides agree with TRBD1. Germline-derived CDR1 and CDR2 are LNHDA and SQIVND (reference sequence). Unmatched junction bases numbered 9, after V lost 6 bases and J lost 5 bases. This CDR3 comprises 14 residues. CDR3 region: CASSPGQGSHEQYF. The DNA of the CDR3 is TGTGCCAGTAGCCCCGGACAGGGTTCCCACGAGCAGTACTTC.

This clonotype has at least ten counts. J is TRBJ1-2 and V is TRBV4-2, with 7 bases matching TRBD1. The CDR3 is 15 residues long. Germline V gives CDR1 LGHNA, CDR2 YNFKEQ. With V trimmed by 4 bases and J by 6 bases, 11 bases remained unmatched. The CDR3 DNA is TGTGCCAGCAGCCGAGGGGGCCCCGCTAGGGATGGCTACACCTTC. Its protein product is CASSRGGPARDGYTF.

In the case of this clonotype: At one end, the junction sequence differs from germline, possibly due to a read error. The V and J genes are TRBV6-5 and TRBJ2-1; D not resolved. Germline CDR1 MNHEY, CDR2 SVGAGI. CDR3 size: 12 residues. CDR3 residues: CVSSLGNNEQFF. The CDR3, as DNA: TGTGTCAGCAGTCTTGGAAACAATGAGCAGTTCTTC.

This clonotype has a count of ten or more. The V gene is TRBV29-1, the J gene TRBJ1-4; 10 nucleotides agree with TRBD1. The CDR3 is 15 amino acids. Germline V CDR1 and CDR2: SQVTM, ANQGSEA. With V trimmed by 6 bases and J by 7 bases, 11 bases remained unmatched. The CDR3 DNA is TGCAGCGTGGGACAGGGGAAGGCGTACGGTGAAAAACTGTTTTTT. Translation: CSVGQGKAYGEKLFF.

This clonotype was counted between two and nine times. The V call is TRBV10-3, the J call TRBJ2-7; 11 nucleotides align to TRBD2. This CDR3 contains 16 residues. V shed 3 bases, J shed 3 bases, and the junction held 7 bases outside the gene matches. CDR1 and CDR2 from the germline V gene are ENHRY and SYGVKD. CDR3: CAISEQGLAVNYEQYF. The CDR3 DNA reads TGTGCCATCAGTGAACAGGGACTAGCGGTGAACTACGAGCAGTACTTC.

This chain uses TRBV4-3 with TRBJ2-1; D is uncertain. CDR1 is LGHNA and CDR2 is YSLEER in the germline V gene. V dropped 0 bases and J dropped 1 base, with 10 bases sitting between them. The CDR3 consists of 16 residues. The CDR3 bases are TGCGCCAGCAGCCAAGAAGGCAGAGTATCCTACAATGAGCAGTTCTTC. Residues: CASSQEGRVSYNEQFF.

This clonotype has a count of ten or more. This chain joins TRBV6-5 and TRBJ2-4; D is possibly TRBD1 or TRBD2 (5 bases each). The germline V and J ends were trimmed by 3 bases and 5 bases, with 26 bases remaining between them. The CDR3 contains 19 residues. Germline CDR1 and CDR2: MNHEY and SVGAGI. The CDR3 is CASSYHRDDPGNTENIQYF. DNA for the CDR3: TGTGCCAGCAGTTATCACCGGGACGATCCTGGAAACACGGAAAACATTCAGTACTTC.

In its sample, this clonotype was seen many times. The chain combines TRBV12-3 or TRBV12-4 with TRBJ2-3; D possibly corresponds to TRBD1 (6 bases). The CDR3 runs to 14 residues. V shed 4 bases and J shed 1 base, with 9 bases lying between them. Here the CDR3 DNA reads TGTGCCAGCAGTTCCCGACAGGGCACAGATACGCAGTATTTT. This gives the protein CASSSRQGTDTQYF.

This clonotype was found many times. The chain links TRBV4-2 to TRBJ1-2; TRBD1 matches 8 bases. The CDR3 has 15 amino acids. Germline V CDR1 and CDR2: LGHNA, YNFKEQ. V dropped 5 bases and J dropped 2; count of bases not matched to a gene: 7. In nucleotides, the CDR3 is TGTGCCAGCAGCGTAAATACAGGGGGAAACTATGGCTACACCTTC. Translated, it gives CASSVNTGGNYGYTF.